The TCR beta chain described here comes from a study of T-cell memory formation after mild COVID-19. One entry per CDR3 protein, called by TCRdb with MiXCR from the 5' RACE reads. The sample includes roughly 150,000 distinct CDR3 sequences, roughly 15% of them seen just once. The clonotype comes from an adult woman who had mild COVID-19 (a few samples of this study predate the infection). Cell type and time point are not known. Sequences were obtained from PBMCs or a T cell subset sorted from them (not recorded which).

CDR3 loop: CAPFGAPPYEQYF. The CDR3 DNA follows: TGTGCCCCTTTCGGGGCCCCACCCTACGAGCAGTACTTC. This chain links TRBV30 with TRBJ2-7; D possibly matches TRBD1 or TRBD2 (5 bases each). Per the germline V gene, CDR1 is GTSNPN and CDR2 is SVGIG (reference sequence). This CDR3 region has 13 residues. V was pared by 8 bases and J by 2 bases, with 16 bases between.